The source of this T cell receptor (beta chain) is a study of blood T cell repertoires in COVID-19. Across the study: The United States, Italy and Spain supplied acute and convalescent COVID-19 samples. The analysed material was cDNA or gDNA that came from T cells, B-cell-depleted T cells, or PBMCs.

Losses at the gene ends were 11 bases for V and 3 bases for J; bases not matched to a gene: 12. Germline values: CDR1 LNHDA, CDR2 SQIVND (reference sequence). The length of the CDR3 is 14 residues. Original processing notes: Nucleated cell counts were estimated from reference gene primer amplification. Method: immunoSEQ multiplex PCR; TCRdb's copy keeps in-frame clones and lacks some. D and trimming come from the DNA, and the V and J calls and clone size come from that table. The data contain 70,000 to 100,000 clones, 84% of them singletons. The receptor was derived from a human donor in a cohort sampled during active COVID-19. This chain connects TRBV19 to TRBJ1-1; 7 bases align to TRBD1. Specimen: peripheral blood. The CDR3 here is CASRGGLRYTEAFF. The CDR3 DNA follows: TGTGCCTCCCGAGGGGGCCTTAGATACACTGAAGCTTTCTTT.